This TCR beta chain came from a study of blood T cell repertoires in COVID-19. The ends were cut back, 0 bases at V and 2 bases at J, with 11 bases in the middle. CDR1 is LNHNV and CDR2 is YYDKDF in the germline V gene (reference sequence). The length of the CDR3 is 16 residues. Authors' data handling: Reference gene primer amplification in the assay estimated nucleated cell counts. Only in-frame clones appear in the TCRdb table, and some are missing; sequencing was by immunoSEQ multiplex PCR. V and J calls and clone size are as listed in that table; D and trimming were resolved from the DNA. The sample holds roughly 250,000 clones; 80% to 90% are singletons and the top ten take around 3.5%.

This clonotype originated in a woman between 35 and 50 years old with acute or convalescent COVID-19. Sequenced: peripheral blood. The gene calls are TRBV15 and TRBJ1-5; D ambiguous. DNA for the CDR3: TGTGCCACCAGCAGAGAGGGAGGCTATGGCAATCAGCCCCAGCATTTT. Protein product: CATSREGGYGNQPQHF.